This TCR beta chain was profiled in a study of T cell repertoires in cytomegalovirus infection. The wider study: TCR beta signatures that were public indicated CMV infection and matching HLA type.

General study points: Public TCR beta family frequency separated CMV-and-HLA carriers, including in an independent cohort. Dominant in the ex vivo response were TCR beta clonotypes restricted by HLA-C and specific for CMV.

This clonotype was seen a few times. What it recognizes is unknown. Germline CDR1 SGHVS, CDR2 FQNEAQ. Trimming stripped 4 bases from V and 2 bases from J, with 15 bases between. CDR3 length equals 15 residues. MiXCR, applied by TCRdb to the reads, yields one record per CDR3 protein. The table lists about 150,000 distinct CDR3 sequences, 17% of them singletons. Input material: CD8+ T cells from PBMCs. The V gene is TRBV7-8, the J gene TRBJ2-7; maybe TRBD2 (6 bases). This receptor was identified in a human donor in good health (CMV status not recorded). Some clones in this sample may be carry-over from other donors' samples. CDR3: CASSSRDFKPYEQYF. Here the CDR3 DNA reads TGTGCCAGCAGCTCCCGGGACTTCAAGCCCTACGAGCAGTACTTC.